This T cell receptor (beta chain) was found in a study of blood T cell repertoires in COVID-19. TCRdb's table, derived via immunoSEQ multiplex PCR, lists solely in-frame clones and lacks some. The sample lists roughly 230,000 clones; 65% to 85% were seen once. This CDR3 has 15 residues. Germline-derived CDR1 and CDR2 are LNHDA and SQIVND (reference sequence). The trim removed 3 bases at V and 2 bases at J, leaving 6 bases unmatched. Sequenced: PBMCs or T cells enriched from blood (not recorded which). The chain uses TRBV19 and TRBJ1-1, with TRBD1 identical over 7 bases. The sequence was obtained from a man aged 50 to 59 who had recovered from COVID-19. The CDR3 DNA reads as TGTGCCAGTAGTATCGGACAGGTCCCCAACACTGAAGCTTTCTTT. Amino acid sequence: CASSIGQVPNTEAFF.